This T cell receptor (beta chain) was captured by sequencing in a study of blood T cell repertoires in COVID-19. Study background: PBMCs, B-cell-depleted T cells, or T cells provided the cDNA or gDNA that made up the material.

The protocol was immunoSEQ multiplex PCR, while the TCRdb copy is restricted to in-frame clones and leaves out a portion. The table records 310,000 or so clones, 87% of them present only once. The germline gives CDR1 MDHEN, CDR2 SYDVKM. The CDR3 length is 15 residues. The V end lost 5 bases, the J end lost 8 bases, and 21 bases lay between the germline ends. The chain is built from TRBV28 and TRBJ1-2; D is ambiguous. The specimen was peripheral blood. This TCR came from a man aged 30-40 years with COVID-19, enrolled during active disease. CDR3 nucleotides: TGTGCCAGCAGTGAGGTCCAAAAGTGGGCGGGGGGCTACACCTTC. Its translation: CASSEVQKWAGGYTF.